These 25 T cell receptor beta chains were sequenced from one sample in a study of cytomegalovirus exposure and HLA in healthy donors. PCR used 60 Vbeta primers and 13 Jbeta primers. Sequencing was performed with immunoSEQ multiplex PCR; in TCRdb, only in-frame clones are kept and a portion is missing. This sample lists 38,000 or so clones; its ten largest clones have about 8.9%. What was sequenced was PBMCs. The receptors originated from a man aged 35 to 55 in good health and CMV-seropositive.

This chain joins TRBV6-5 and TRBJ1-1, with 11 nucleotides matching TRBD1. This CDR3 has 16 residues. Germline trimming cut 2 bases from V and 4 bases from J; bases unmatched to any gene: 6. Looked up from germline, CDR1 is MNHEY and CDR2 is SVGAGI. CDR3 sequence (DNA): TGTGCCAGCAGTTACGGACGGACAGGGGGCCTCACTGAAGCTTTCTTT. This gives the protein CASSYGRTGGLTEAFF.

Concerning this clone: Additional DNA sequences in this sample encode the identical CDR3. The gene calls are TRBV15 and TRBJ2-7; TRBD2 aligns across 12 bases. Germline lookup yields CDR1 LNHNV and CDR2 YYDKDF (reference sequence). This CDR3 is 15 amino acids long. J lost 4 bases, V lost 2 bases, and 3 bases had no gene match. The CDR3 reads CATSRLTSGSYEQYF. The DNA for the CDR3 is TGTGCCACCAGCAGACTGACTAGCGGGAGTTACGAGCAGTACTTC.

The J gene is TRBJ2-7, the V gene TRBV28; D gene ambiguous. CDR1 and CDR2 (germline): MDHEN, SYDVKM. The ends were cut back, 6 bases at V and 7 bases at J, with 13 bases in the middle. CDR3 length: 12 amino acids. The CDR3 here is CASSPAVREQYF. The CDR3 nucleotides read TGTGCCAGCAGCCCGGCGGTGAGGGAGCAGTACTTC.

The V call is TRBV19, the J call TRBJ2-2, with 8 bases fitting TRBD1. J gave up 0 bases and V 10 bases, and 1 base lay outside the gene matches. CDR1 LNHDA and CDR2 SQIVND come from the germline V gene (reference sequence). The CDR3 runs to 13 residues. The CDR3 is CATDRANTGELFF. CDR3 in DNA: TGTGCCACGGACAGGGCGAACACCGGGGAGCTGTTTTTT.

The chain employs TRBV19 and TRBJ1-1; D is perhaps TRBD1 (5 bases). This CDR3 is built from 14 residues. Per the germline V gene, CDR1 is LNHDA and CDR2 is SQIVND (reference sequence). V lost 6 bases and J lost 2, with 13 bases in between. The CDR3 nucleotides read TGTGCCAGTAGCACGGGGGGATTTAACACTGAAGCTTTCTTT. This encodes CASSTGGFNTEAFF. The full variable domain, rest sourced from reference TRBV19 and TRBJ1-1, is DGGITQSPKYLFRKEGQNVTLSCEQNLNHDAMYWYRQDPGQGLRLIYYSQIVNDFQKGDIAEGYSVSREKKESFPLTVTSAQKNPTAFYLCASSTGGFNTEAFFGQGTRLTVV.

The CDR3 spells CASSLKTAPLHEKLFF. CDR3 DNA: TGTGCCAGCAGCTTAAAGACAGCCCCCCTACATGAAAAACTGTTTTTT. This chain uses TRBV7-2 with TRBJ1-4; D might be TRBD1 (5 bases). The germline gives CDR1 SGHTA, CDR2 FQGNSA. V was cut by 2 bases and J by 6 bases, with 16 bases left in between. This CDR3 has 16 residues.

V and J are TRBV5-1 and TRBJ2-7; 9 bases match TRBD1. With V trimmed by 4 bases and J by 4 bases, 6 bases remained unmatched. The germline V gene encodes CDR1 SGHRS and CDR2 YFSETQ. This CDR3 spans 14 amino acids. CDR3 sequence: CASSDGTGPYEQYF. Here the CDR3 DNA reads TGCGCCAGCAGCGACGGGACAGGGCCATACGAGCAGTACTTC.

The rearrangement uses TRBV5-4 and TRBJ2-2, with TRBD2 matching over 13 bases. The CDR3 sequence is 15 residues long. V shed 2 bases and J 9 bases; nucleotides not matched to a gene: 4. The germline CDR1 and CDR2 sequences are SGHNT and YYREEE (reference sequence). The CDR3 protein is CASSFTSGRARELFF. DNA of the CDR3: TGTGCCAGCAGCTTTACTAGCGGGAGGGCCCGGGAGCTGTTTTTT.

The V call is TRBV21-1, the J call TRBJ1-3; whether TRBD1, the table's D call, matches the DNA was not checked. TRBV21-1 is a listed pseudogene. The CDR3 covers 15 residues. The CDR3 DNA follows: TGTGCCCCTACAGGGGCAGGGATGGCTGGAAACACCATATATTTT. Translation: CAPTGAGMAGNTIYF.

The rearrangement links TRBV29-1 to TRBJ2-1, with TRBD2 matching 11 bases. V lost 1 base and J lost 9; bases outside the gene matches: 5. CDR1 and CDR2 (germline): SQVTM, ANQGSEA. This CDR3 has 14 residues. CDR3 loop: CSVEGLAGSGEQFF. The DNA of the CDR3 is TGCAGCGTTGAAGGACTAGCGGGATCAGGTGAGCAGTTCTTC.

The chain uses TRBV13 and TRBJ2-5, with TRBD2 identical over 10 bases. The J call is doubtful: the DNA matches TRBJ2-7 better. The CDR3 is made up of 14 amino acids. Germline CDR1 PRHDT, CDR2 FYEKMQ (reference sequence). CDR3 sequence: CASSVSTSGYEQYF. In DNA, the CDR3 is TGTGCCAGCAGCGTTTCGACTAGCGGGTACGAGCAGTACTTC.

This rearrangement joins TRBV29-1 to TRBJ2-4; 12 bases line up with TRBD2. Germline values: CDR1 SQVTM, CDR2 ANQGSEA. Trimming removed 6 bases from V and 3 bases from J; junction bases left unmatched: 15. This CDR3 has 18 residues. The CDR3 nucleotides read TGCAGCGTGAGGGTGTCTAGCGGGAGGGCCCTCGACAAAAACATTCAGTACTTC. This gives the protein CSVRVSSGRALDKNIQYF.

The CDR3 coding sequence is TGCGCCAGCAGCCAACATTTTGACAGAGCTAATAATTCACCCCTCCACTTT. It encodes CASSQHFDRANNSPLHF. This chain joins TRBV4-3 and TRBJ1-6, with a possible D match to TRBD1 (5 bases). This CDR3 contains 17 residues. In germline, CDR1 is LGHNA, CDR2 YSLEER. V lost 2 bases, J lost 5 bases, and 16 bases lay in between.

This chain uses TRBV2 with TRBJ2-7; 8 bases fit TRBD2. Germline trimming cut 2 bases from V and 3 bases from J; bases unmatched to any gene: 3. The CDR3 consists of 14 residues. Germline V gene sequence: CDR1 SNHLY, CDR2 FYNNEI. CDR3 sequence (DNA): TGTGCCAGCAGTGAACGGGGACTAGGCTACGAGCAGTACTTC. This codes for CASSERGLGYEQYF.

The chain links TRBV27 to TRBJ1-6; D might be TRBD1 (5 bases). This CDR3 spans 18 amino acids. The germline CDR1 and CDR2 sequences are MNHEY and SMNVEV (reference sequence). V was cut by 5 bases and J by 4 bases, with 21 bases left in between. The CDR3 sequence is CASSNRIRPGFYNSPLHF. The CDR3 DNA follows: TGTGCCAGCAGTAATCGCATTAGGCCAGGGTTTTATAATTCACCCCTCCACTTT.

Here the CDR3 reads CASSITTGTNYGYTF. For the CDR3, the DNA is TGTGCCAGTAGTATAACGACAGGTACTAACTATGGCTACACCTTC. The gene calls are TRBV19 and TRBJ1-2; possible D gene TRBD1, 6 bases. This CDR3 has 15 amino acids. The V end was cut by 2 bases, the J end by 0 bases, with 10 bases between. Germline V gene data show CDR1 as LNHDA and CDR2 as SQIVND (reference sequence).

To note about this clone: The sample carries other DNA sequences with the same CDR3. The chain joins TRBV5-1 to TRBJ2-7, with 7 bases that match TRBD1. The CDR3 runs 16 residues. Trimming at V came to 4 bases and at J to 0 bases, leaving 10 bases not matched to a gene. Germline V gene lookup returns CDR1 SGHRS and CDR2 YFSETQ. CDR3 DNA sequence: TGCGCCAGCAGCGGACGGACAGGACAAAGCTCCTACGAGCAGTACTTC. Translated, it gives CASSGRTGQSSYEQYF.

As concerns this clone: The junction shows a germline mismatch at one end, possibly a read error. In DNA form, the CDR3 reads TGTGCCGGCAGCTTAGGGAGGGGACTCCGGGGCACTGAAGCTTTCTTT. Translating gives CAGSLGRGLRGTEAFF. This chain connects TRBV7-6 to TRBJ1-1, with D perhaps matching TRBD1 (5 bases). The germline gives CDR1 SGHVS, CDR2 FNYEAQ. This CDR3 is 16 amino acids long.

The rearrangement joins TRBV27 to TRBJ1-1; D gene ambiguous. The CDR3 length is 15 residues. V lost 1 base to trimming and J lost 4 bases, with 13 bases between them. Germline-derived CDR1 and CDR2 are MNHEY and SMNVEV (reference sequence). The CDR3 DNA sequence: TGTGCCAGCAGTTTATGGGCGGGTACCTTCACTGAAGCTTTCTTT. This sequence encodes CASSLWAGTFTEAFF.

The V gene is TRBV5-1, the J gene TRBJ1-6, with D possibly TRBD1 on 5 matching bases. The CDR3 covers 15 residues. V was shortened by 3 bases and J by 4 bases, with 11 bases between the two germline ends. Germline CDR1 is SGHRS and CDR2 is YFSETQ. CDR3 protein: CASSWTGEYNSPLHF. The CDR3 nucleotides read TGCGCCAGCAGCTGGACGGGGGAGTATAATTCACCCCTCCACTTT.

The V gene is TRBV5-4, the J gene TRBJ1-4; TRBD1 matches 8 bases. Germline V lookup: CDR1 SGHNT, CDR2 YYREEE (reference sequence). The CDR3 runs to 14 residues. V trimming: 4 bases; J trimming: 5 bases; junction bases outside the gene matches: 4. In DNA, the CDR3 is TGTGCCAGCAGCGCAGGGGGCGGGAATGAAAAACTGTTTTTT. Its protein product is CASSAGGGNEKLFF.

This sequence joins TRBV9 and TRBJ2-3; TRBD2 matches 8 bases. Germline V gene data show CDR1 as SGDLS and CDR2 as YYNGEE. V gave up 0 bases and J gave up 2 bases; unmatched junction bases: 5. This CDR3 region has 16 residues. This CDR3 reads CASSVESSGPTDTQYF. The CDR3 DNA reads TGTGCCAGCAGCGTAGAATCTAGCGGGCCCACAGATACGCAGTATTTT.

Notes on this clone: Other DNA sequences in the same sample also yield this CDR3. The chain has TRBV5-1 and TRBJ2-5; TRBD1 agrees at 8 bases. Unmatched junction bases numbered 8, after V lost 4 bases and J lost 0 bases. The CDR3 sequence is 16 residues long. CDR1 and CDR2 (germline): SGHRS, YFSETQ. The CDR3 nucleotides read TGCGCCAGCAGCGGCGGGACAGGCGGGTACCAAGAGACCCAGTACTTC. It codes for CASSGGTGGYQETQYF.

The chain links TRBV27 to TRBJ2-7; 8 bases map to TRBD1. J lost 6 bases, V lost 2 bases, and 3 bases had no gene match. CDR1 MNHEY and CDR2 SMNVEV come from the germline V gene (reference sequence). The CDR3 has 13 amino acids. DNA for the CDR3: TGTGCCAGCAGTTTACTCGACAGGGGCGAGCAGTACTTC. Its translation is CASSLLDRGEQYF.

The rearrangement uses TRBV27 and TRBJ2-1; TRBD2 might be the D (5 bases). CDR3 length: 12 residues. From germline, CDR1 is MNHEY and CDR2 SMNVEV (reference sequence). Trimming shortened V by 9 bases and J by 4 bases, and 10 bases separated the two germline ends. CDR3 in DNA: TGTGCCAGTGCGGGCGCGTACAATGAGCAGTTCTTC. Its protein product is CASAGAYNEQFF.